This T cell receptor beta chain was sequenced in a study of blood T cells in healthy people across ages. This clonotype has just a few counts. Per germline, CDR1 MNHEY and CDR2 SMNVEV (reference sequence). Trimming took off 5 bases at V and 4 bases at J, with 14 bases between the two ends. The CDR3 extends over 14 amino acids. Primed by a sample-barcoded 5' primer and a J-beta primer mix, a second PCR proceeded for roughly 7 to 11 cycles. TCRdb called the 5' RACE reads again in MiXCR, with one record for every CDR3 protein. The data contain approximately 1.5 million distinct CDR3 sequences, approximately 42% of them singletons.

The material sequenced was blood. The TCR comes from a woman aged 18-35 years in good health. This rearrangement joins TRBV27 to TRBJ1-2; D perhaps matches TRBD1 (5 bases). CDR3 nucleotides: TGTGCCAGCAGTGTCACCGGGGCTATCTATGGCTACACCTTC. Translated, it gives CASSVTGAIYGYTF.